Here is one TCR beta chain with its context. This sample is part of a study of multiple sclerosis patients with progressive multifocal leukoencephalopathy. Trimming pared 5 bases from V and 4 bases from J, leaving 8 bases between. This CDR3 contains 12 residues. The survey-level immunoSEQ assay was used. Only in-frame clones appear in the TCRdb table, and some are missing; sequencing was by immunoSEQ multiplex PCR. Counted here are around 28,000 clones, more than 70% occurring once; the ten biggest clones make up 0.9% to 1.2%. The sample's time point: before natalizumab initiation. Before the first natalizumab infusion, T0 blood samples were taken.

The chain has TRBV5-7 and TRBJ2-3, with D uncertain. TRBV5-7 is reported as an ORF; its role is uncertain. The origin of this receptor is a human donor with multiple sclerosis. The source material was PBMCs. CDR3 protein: CASRDLPDTQYF. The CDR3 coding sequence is TGTGCCAGCAGGGACCTCCCAGATACGCAGTATTTT.